These 32 T cell receptor beta chains came from one sample sequenced in a study of response to subunit inactivated influenza vaccine. TCRdb re-analysed the RT-PCR reads in MiXCR, keeping a single row per CDR3 protein. The table includes around 650,000 distinct CDR3 sequences, roughly 14% detected once. The sample in question was PBMCs from blood, obtained about 11 days after vaccination. Receptors originate from a man aged 50 to 60 who received an inactivated influenza vaccine.

The chain couples TRBV5-5 to TRBJ2-5; 7 bases match TRBD2. The CDR3 totals 15 residues. In germline, CDR1 is SGHKS, CDR2 YYEKEE (reference sequence). Germline trimming cut 4 bases from V and 4 bases from J; bases unmatched to any gene: 10. The CDR3 protein is CASSPGGGRGETQYF. CDR3 DNA: TGTGCCAGCAGCCCTGGGGGAGGGAGGGGAGAGACCCAGTACTTC.

The chain carries TRBV28 and TRBJ2-1, with D possibly being TRBD1 (5 bases). Per germline, CDR1 MDHEN and CDR2 SYDVKM. Trimming stripped 4 bases from V and 3 bases from J, with 13 bases between. The CDR3 is 15 amino acids. CDR3 sequence reads: CASSSQGLLYNEQFF. Written as DNA, the CDR3 is TGTGCCAGCAGTTCCCAGGGCCTCCTCTACAATGAGCAGTTCTTC. Filled out from reference TRBV28 and TRBJ2-1, the complete variable domain reads DVKVTQSSRYLVKRTGEKVFLECVQDMDHENMFWYRQDPGLGLRLIYFSYDVKMKEKGDIPEGYSVSREKKERFSLILESASTNQTSMYLCASSSQGLLYNEQFFGPGTRLTVL.

The chain has TRBV7-9 and TRBJ1-1; D may be TRBD1 (5 bases). V gave up 1 base and J gave up 2 bases, with 14 bases separating them. This CDR3 spans 16 amino acids. From germline, CDR1 is SEHNR and CDR2 FQNEAQ (reference sequence). CDR3 DNA: TGTGCCAGCAGCTTAGGGGGGGTGCGTGGAAACACTGAAGCTTTCTTT. Protein sequence: CASSLGGVRGNTEAFF.

CDR3 amino acids: CSARMEAGNEQFF. CDR3 nucleotide sequence: TGCAGTGCTAGAATGGAAGCGGGCAATGAGCAGTTCTTC. This rearrangement joins TRBV20-1 to TRBJ2-1; D might be TRBD2 (6 bases). The germline gives CDR1 DFQATT, CDR2 SNEGSKA (reference sequence). The CDR3 extends over 13 amino acids. V was pared by 2 bases and J by 6 bases, with 11 bases between.

This clonotype has only a few counts. This chain connects TRBV20-1 to TRBJ2-5; 9 positions match TRBD2. The CDR3 covers 14 residues. V lost 6 bases, J lost 4 bases, and 9 bases stayed unmatched. Germline CDR1 DFQATT, CDR2 SNEGSKA (reference sequence). The CDR3 DNA sequence: TGCAGTGCAACAGCGGGAGGATCAATAGAGACCCAGTACTTC. Its translation is CSATAGGSIETQYF.

V and J are TRBV7-8 and TRBJ2-1; the D is unclear. The CDR3 spans 16 residues. Germline values: CDR1 SGHVS, CDR2 FQNEAQ. With 4 bases removed from V and 3 bases from J, the gap between germline ends came to 16 bases. The CDR3 reads CASSSHEIGYYNEQFF. The CDR3 bases are TGTGCCAGCAGCTCCCATGAAATTGGTTACTACAATGAGCAGTTCTTC.

V is TRBV29-1 and J is TRBJ1-2, with D possibly being TRBD1 (5 bases). Trimming stripped 7 bases from V and 2 bases from J, with 14 bases between. Looked up from germline, CDR1 is SQVTM and CDR2 is ANQGSEA. The CDR3 contains 13 residues. As DNA, the CDR3 is TGCAGCGCTCAAGGGTCAGGGAACTATGGCTACACCTTC. The encoded protein is CSAQGSGNYGYTF.

The chain couples TRBV20-1 to TRBJ1-2; no firm D call. This CDR3 comprises 15 residues. V was clipped by 1 base and J by 3 bases, with 15 bases between them. Germline V gene data show CDR1 as DFQATT and CDR2 as SNEGSKA (reference sequence). This CDR3 reads CSARAPGLVDYGYTF. The CDR3 DNA reads TGCAGTGCTAGAGCCCCCGGGTTAGTTGACTATGGCTACACCTTC.

A few counts support this clonotype. J is TRBJ1-2 and V is TRBV28; maybe TRBD1 (6 bases). Per germline, CDR1 MDHEN and CDR2 SYDVKM. Trimming cost V 5 bases and J 2 bases, with 12 bases left between them. This CDR3 has 14 residues. The CDR3, as DNA: TGTGCCAGCAGTCAGGGGTCTGGGAACTATGGCTACACCTTC. It specifies CASSQGSGNYGYTF.

This clonotype was counted a few times. The chain is built from TRBV5-6 and TRBJ1-5, with 7 bases fitting TRBD1. Per germline, CDR1 SGHDT and CDR2 YYEEEE. V gave up 3 bases and J gave up 6 bases; unmatched junction bases: 6. There are 14 residues in the CDR3. The CDR3 DNA reads TGTGCCAGCAGCTCCACTAAGGGGGCTCAGCCCCAGCATTTT. Its protein product is CASSSTKGAQPQHF.

The chain is built from TRBV6-2 or TRBV6-3 and TRBJ2-2; no clear D. This CDR3 region has 12 residues. V lost 3 bases and J lost 9, with 8 bases in between. Germline V CDR1 and CDR2: MNHEY, SVGEGT. The CDR3 reads CASSYTGWELFF. The CDR3 region has the DNA TGTGCCAGCAGTTATACCGGCTGGGAGCTGTTTTTT.

This clonotype was detected ten times or more. The chain employs TRBV12-3 or TRBV12-4 and TRBJ2-6; TRBD1 aligns across 8 bases. This CDR3 has 17 residues. V dropped 5 bases and J dropped 0; count of bases not matched to a gene: 6. CDR3 in amino acids: CASSPGTGISGANVLTF. CDR3 bases: TGTGCCAGCAGTCCCGGGACAGGAATCTCTGGGGCCAACGTCCTGACTTTC.

J is TRBJ1-3 and V is TRBV7-2; 7 positions agree with TRBD1. Germline V gives CDR1 SGHTA, CDR2 FQGNSA. The ends lost 4 bases at V and 0 bases at J; junction bases unmatched: 3. CDR3 length equals 15 residues. CDR3 nucleotides: TGTGCCAGCAGCTGGGGACAGCACTCTGGAAACACCATATATTTT. This translates into CASSWGQHSGNTIYF. The complete variable domain, with remaining parts taken from reference TRBV7-2 and TRBJ1-3, reads GAGVSQSPSNKVTEKGKDVELRCDPISGHTALYWYRQSLGQGLEFLIYFQGNSAPDKSGLPSDRFSAERTGGSVSTLTIQRTQQEDSAVYLCASSWGQHSGNTIYFGEGSWLTVV.

This chain uses TRBV9 with TRBJ1-3; D is unresolved. The CDR3 length is 17 residues. Germline V CDR1 and CDR2: SGDLS, YYNGEE. V gave up 4 bases and J gave up 1 base, with 18 bases separating them. CDR3 sequence (DNA): TGTGCCAGCAGCCTCCACGGGGTGGGGAAATCTGGAAACACCATATATTTT. Its translation: CASSLHGVGKSGNTIYF.

This chain uses TRBV29-1 with TRBJ2-5; D gene ambiguous. The germline V and J ends were trimmed by 7 bases and 5 bases, with 23 bases remaining between them. Per the germline V gene, CDR1 is SQVTM and CDR2 is ANQGSEA. The CDR3 extends over 15 amino acids. CDR3 in DNA: TGCAGCGCCCGTCGTCCGTCAGGTCGGGCGGAGACCCAGTACTTC. Translating gives CSARRPSGRAETQYF.

The chain employs TRBV5-1 and TRBJ2-7; D gene unclear. Germline CDR1 reads SGHRS; CDR2 reads YFSETQ. V gave up 4 bases and J gave up 4 bases, with 24 bases separating them. The CDR3 covers 17 residues. The CDR3 bases are TGCGCCAGCAGCCAGACCCCGGACCCCCGGAATAAGTACGAGCAGTACTTC. As protein: CASSQTPDPRNKYEQYF.

This sequence joins TRBV15 and TRBJ2-7; maybe TRBD2 (6 bases). Germline loops: CDR1 LNHNV, CDR2 YYDKDF (reference sequence). The CDR3 length is 17 residues. Trimming left V 0 bases short and J 5 bases short, with 20 bases between. CDR3 in DNA: TGTGCCACCAGCAGAGATTGGGTCGGACGCCCGGGGGACGAGCAGTACTTC. Translation: CATSRDWVGRPGDEQYF.

The chain joins TRBV9 to TRBJ2-1; 11 bases line up with TRBD2. The CDR3 has 15 residues. CDR1 is SGDLS and CDR2 is YYNGEE in the germline V gene. With 3 bases clipped from V and 8 bases from J, the junction kept 7 bases outside the gene matches. CDR3 sequence reads: CASSATSGSIHEQFF. The CDR3 DNA sequence: TGTGCCAGCAGCGCCACTAGCGGGAGTATCCATGAGCAGTTCTTC.

This clonotype was picked up many times. The chain recombines TRBV29-1 with TRBJ2-1; TRBD1 is a possible D gene (6 bases). Trimming cost V 0 bases and J 12 bases, with 9 bases left between them. Looked up from germline, CDR1 is SQVTM and CDR2 is ANQGSEA. The CDR3 length is 11 residues. The CDR3 nucleotides are TGCAGCGTTGAAGATTTAGGGGGGCAGTTCTTC. Encoded protein: CSVEDLGGQFF.

The table lists this clonotype with a few counts. This rearrangement joins TRBV29-1 to TRBJ2-2; the D gene is possibly TRBD2 (5 bases). Germline CDR1 and CDR2: SQVTM and ANQGSEA. Trimming left V 1 base short and J 4 bases short, with 7 bases between. The CDR3 has 13 residues. This CDR3 reads CSVEGRFTGELFF. In DNA, the CDR3 is TGCAGCGTTGAAGGGAGGTTCACCGGGGAGCTGTTTTTT.

This clonotype was seen only a few times. Mismatch with germline at one junction end may stem from a read error. This sequence joins TRBV28 and TRBJ2-7; D is possibly TRBD2 (6 bases). The CDR3 sequence is 13 residues long. Germline V CDR1 and CDR2: MDHEN, SYDVKM. CDR3 sequence reads: CASSYGTVLRRDF. The CDR3, as DNA: TGTGCCAGCAGCTACGGGACTGTGCTACGAAGGGACTTC.

This clonotype was recorded many times. J is TRBJ2-7 and V is TRBV7-2, with 10 positions matching TRBD2. There are 15 residues in the CDR3. V lost 5 bases to trimming and J lost 4 bases; unmatched junction nucleotides: 8. Germline values: CDR1 SGHTA, CDR2 FQGNSA. The CDR3 DNA reads as TGTGCCAGCAGCCCAGCTAGCGGGAGATCGTACGAGCAGTACTTC. This codes for CASSPASGRSYEQYF.

The J gene is TRBJ2-7, the V gene TRBV10-3; D unresolved. The CDR3 is made up of 14 amino acids. Between the trimmed V and J ends, which lost 2 bases and 0 bases, there was a span of 8 bases. Germline CDR1 ENHRY, CDR2 SYGVKD. In DNA, the CDR3 is TGTGCCATCAGTGAGGCTGCCAGCTCCTACGAGCAGTACTTC. This translates into CAISEAASSYEQYF.

This chain connects TRBV2 to TRBJ2-2; D remains ambiguous. The CDR3 loop spans 14 amino acids. The V end was cut by 8 bases, the J end by 1 base, with 11 bases between. In germline, CDR1 is SNHLY, CDR2 FYNNEI. The CDR3 nucleotides are TGTGCCAGCGCCCCGGCTAGGAACACCGGGGAGCTGTTTTTT. As protein: CASAPARNTGELFF.

The J gene is TRBJ2-1, the V gene TRBV11-2; TRBD2 agrees at 8 bases. Trimming cost V 4 bases and J 9 bases; bases outside gene matches: 5. Germline lookup yields CDR1 SGHAT and CDR2 FQNNGV. This CDR3 is built from 13 residues. CDR3 nucleotide sequence: TGTGCCAGCAGCTCCGGGGGGGCCTTTGAGCAGTTCTTC. Amino acids: CASSSGGAFEQFF.

This clonotype has at least ten counts. One end of the junction varies from germline; a read error may be responsible. The chain has TRBV5-1 and TRBJ2-3; D not resolved. The CDR3 is 14 amino acids. Germline CDR1 and CDR2: SGHRS and YFSETQ. CDR3: CASSLVVGTDTQYF. CDR3 sequence (DNA): TGTGCCAGCAGCTTAGTAGTAGGCACAGATACGCAGTATTTT.

This clonotype was recorded a few times. The CDR3 loop reads CASSREPPGTGNTEAFF. DNA of the CDR3: TGTGCCAGCAGCCGAGAGCCCCCGGGAACTGGGAACACTGAAGCTTTCTTT. The chain has TRBV3-1 and TRBJ1-1; D ambiguous. Germline CDR1 reads LGHDT; CDR2 reads YNNKEL (reference sequence). The germline V and J ends were trimmed by 4 bases and 1 base, with 19 bases remaining between them. The CDR3 has 17 amino acids.

There are a few counts of this clonotype. This chain connects TRBV7-8 to TRBJ1-4, with 7 bases aligning to TRBD1. Germline-derived CDR1 and CDR2 are SGHVS and FQNEAQ. J gave up 4 bases and V 5 bases, and 4 bases lay outside the gene matches. This CDR3 has 14 amino acids. The DNA of the CDR3 is TGTGCCAGCAGCAAGACAGGGAGTAATGAAAAACTGTTTTTT. It codes for CASSKTGSNEKLFF.

The V gene is TRBV12-3 or TRBV12-4, the J gene TRBJ1-1; TRBD1 aligns across 8 bases. CDR3 size: 16 residues. Trimming at V came to 4 bases and at J to 5 bases, leaving 12 bases not matched to a gene. The CDR3 region is CASSSYSGQGRTEAFF. In DNA form, the CDR3 reads TGTGCCAGCAGTTCATATTCCGGACAGGGTCGGACTGAAGCTTTCTTT.

The chain combines TRBV29-1 with TRBJ2-1; TRBD1 agrees at 8 bases. Germline assignment: CDR1 SQVTM and CDR2 ANQGSEA. The V and J ends lost 6 bases and 8 bases, in that order; junction bases with no gene match: 12. The CDR3 is 14 residues long. The DNA for the CDR3 is TGCAGCGTCTCAGACAGGGGCCCCTGGGATGAGCAGTTCTTC. Protein sequence: CSVSDRGPWDEQFF.

The V gene is TRBV6-4, the J gene TRBJ1-6; the match to TRBD1 covers 9 bases. CDR1 MRHNA and CDR2 SNTAGT come from the germline V gene. The CDR3 loop spans 15 amino acids. Unmatched junction bases numbered 9, after V lost 5 bases and J lost 10 bases. CDR3 residues: CASSPGTGSQSPLHF. CDR3 DNA sequence: TGTGCCAGCAGTCCCGGGACAGGGTCGCAGTCACCCCTCCACTTT.

This clonotype showed up just a few times. This rearrangement joins TRBV7-7 to TRBJ2-5; 11 nucleotides agree with TRBD2. CDR1 and CDR2 (germline): SSHAT, FNYEAQ (reference sequence). CDR3 length equals 16 residues. J gave up 5 bases and V 5 bases, and 10 bases lay outside the gene matches. The chain's CDR3 is CASSGTSGLVGETQYF. The CDR3 coding sequence is TGTGCCAGCAGCGGGACTAGCGGATTAGTTGGGGAGACCCAGTACTTC.